Listed below are T cell receptor beta chains from one sample, sequenced in a study of T cell repertoires in cytomegalovirus infection. TCRdb independently ran MiXCR on the reads; one entry per CDR3 protein. The sample includes about 830,000 distinct CDR3 sequences, approximately 29% of them seen just once. These receptors' antigens are unknown. Sample: cultured CD8+ T cells from PBMCs, taken from culture after CMV antigen stimulation. Receptors were obtained from a human donor in good health (CMV status not recorded). Some clones in this sample may be carry-over from other donors' samples. Both conserved end residues are part of each CDR3. The D gene is left open where the match is weak. The size field is filled for only some rows; it gives once, few, many or a size class.

len,j_gene,d_gene,abundance,v_gene,CDR3aa,CDR3nt
15,TRBJ1-2,.,many,TRBV5-5,CASSLQQVINYGYTF,TGTGCCAGCAGCTTGCAACAGGTCATCAACTATGGCTACACCTTC
15,TRBJ2-3,TRBD2,.,TRBV7-2,CASSLTSGMADTQYF,TGTGCCAGCAGCTTAACTAGCGGGATGGCAGATACGCAGTATTTT
17,TRBJ2-5,TRBD2,few,TRBV7-9,CASSSRVPPGGQETQYF,TGTGCCAGCAGCTCCCGGGTTCCGCCGGGGGGGCAAGAGACCCAGTACTTC
15,TRBJ2-4,.,few,TRBV11-2,CASSPFGAAKNIQYF,TGTGCCAGCAGCCCCTTTGGGGCCGCCAAAAACATTCAGTACTTC
14,TRBJ2-5,.,few,TRBV7-7,CASSLGGGIETQYF,TGTGCTAGCAGCTTAGGGGGAGGGATCGAGACCCAGTACTTC
15,TRBJ1-5,TRBD1,.,TRBV7-3,CAPHRGYFSNQPQHF,TGTGCCCCCCACAGGGGGTATTTCAGCAATCAGCCCCAGCATTTT
17,TRBJ2-3,TRBD1,.,TRBV27,CASSLSTILGGPDTQYF,TGTGCCAGCAGTTTATCAACCATTCTAGGGGGCCCAGATACGCAGTATTTT
14,TRBJ2-5,.,.,TRBV10-3,CAISESGYGSTQYF,TGTGCCATCAGTGAGTCAGGATACGGCTCGACCCAGTACTTC
13,TRBJ2-3,.,many,TRBV7-6,CASSLSYGDTQYF,TGTGCCAGCAGCTTAAGCTACGGAGATACGCAGTATTTT
18,TRBJ1-3,.,.,TRBV7-6,CASSWKSGPRSSGNTIYF,TGTGCCAGCAGCTGGAAATCCGGGCCACGGAGCTCTGGAAACACCATATATTTT
14,TRBJ2-5,.,few,TRBV5-4,CASSPPGRGETQYF,TGTGCCAGCAGCCCGCCGGGGCGCGGCGAGACCCAGTACTTC
16,TRBJ2-5,TRBD2,.,TRBV4-1,CASSQTSESLGETQYF,TGCGCCAGCAGCCAAACTAGCGAGTCCCTTGGAGAGACCCAGTACTTC
15,TRBJ2-5,.,.,TRBV7-7,CASSSAADGSLTQYF,TGTGCTAGCAGCTCGGCCGCGGACGGTTCCTTGACCCAGTACTTC
12,TRBJ2-3,.,.,TRBV20-1,CSARAGRDTQYF,TGCAGTGCTAGGGCGGGGCGAGATACGCAGTATTTT
15,TRBJ2-7,TRBD1,few,TRBV5-4,CASSASGTGLDEQYF,TGTGCCAGCAGCGCCTCCGGGACAGGGCTCGACGAGCAGTACTTC
17,TRBJ2-5,TRBD2,.,TRBV7-6,CASSRGTSGGFQETQYF,TGTGCCAGCAGCAGAGGGACTAGCGGGGGGTTCCAAGAGACCCAGTACTTC
17,TRBJ2-7,.,.,TRBV20-1,CSASLLLSGTSPYEQYF,TGCAGTGCTTCGCTTCTTCTATCTGGGACTTCCCCCTACGAGCAGTACTTC
13,TRBJ2-1,.,.,TRBV14,CASSQDLSRVSFF,TGTGCCAGCAGCCAAGATCTCTCCAGGGTTTCGTTCTTC
16,TRBJ2-5,TRBD2,.,TRBV19,CASRESSGSDGETQYF,TGTGCCAGTAGGGAGTCTAGCGGATCCGATGGAGAGACCCAGTACTTC
18,TRBJ1-6,TRBD1,once,TRBV6-1,CASSDRGFGTGFNSPLNF,TGTGCCAGCAGTGACAGGGGGTTTGGGACAGGGTTTAATTCACCCCTCAACTTT
14,TRBJ2-1,.,.,TRBV5-1,CASSLIAMENEQFF,TGCGCCAGCAGCTTAATCGCCATGGAGAATGAGCAGTTCTTC
13,TRBJ2-7,TRBD2,few,TRBV5-6,CASSRGGGYEQYF,TGTGCCAGCAGCCGCGGGGGGGGTTACGAGCAGTACTTC
15,TRBJ1-6,TRBD1,few,TRBV18,CASSRRTGRDSPLHF,TGTGCCAGCTCCCGAAGGACAGGGAGGGATTCACCCCTCCACTTT
13,TRBJ1-1,.,.,TRBV19,CASSIGGTSKAFF,TGTGCCAGTAGTATAGGCGGCACCTCCAAAGCTTTCTTT
17,TRBJ2-2,TRBD1,.,TRBV24-1,CATSDLLDREASGELFF,TGTGCCACCAGTGATTTGCTGGACAGGGAAGCGTCCGGGGAGCTGTTTTTT
12,TRBJ2-2,.,.,TRBV6-6,CASPANTGELFF,TGTGCCAGCCCGGCGAACACCGGGGAGCTGTTTTTT
16,TRBJ1-5,TRBD1,many,TRBV6-2/TRBV6-3,CASRHRRGTANQPQHF,TGTGCCAGCAGACACAGACGTGGGACAGCAAATCAGCCCCAGCATTTT
12,TRBJ2-7,.,.,TRBV12-3/TRBV12-4,CASSFNNYEQYF,TGTGCCAGCAGTTTCAACAACTACGAGCAGTACTTC
13,TRBJ1-5,.,many,TRBV7-8,CASSPRGNQPQHF,TGTGCCAGCTCACCAAGGGGAAATCAGCCCCAGCATTTT
17,TRBJ2-1,.,.,TRBV4-3,CASSQDFEGGPYNEQFF,TGCGCCAGCAGCCAAGATTTCGAGGGGGGGCCCTACAATGAGCAGTTCTTC
19,TRBJ1-4,.,few,TRBV5-8,CASSLNEVYADGAYEKLFF,TGTGCCAGCAGCTTGAATGAGGTGTATGCCGATGGTGCGTATGAAAAACTGTTTTTT
14,TRBJ2-5,.,.,TRBV4-1,CASSQEEPTETQYF,TGCGCCAGCAGCCAAGAAGAACCGACAGAGACCCAGTACTTC
15,TRBJ2-3,TRBD2,.,TRBV2,CASSFRTSGGDTQYF,TGTGCCAGCAGTTTCCGGACTAGCGGGGGAGATACGCAGTATTTT
19,TRBJ1-5,TRBD1,.,TRBV20-1,CSARVPGTGELWSNQPQHF,TGCAGTGCTAGAGTACCAGGGACAGGGGAGTTGTGGAGCAATCAGCCCCAGCATTTT
14,TRBJ2-2,.,.,TRBV19,CASSIGMGAGELFF,TGTGCCAGTAGTATCGGAATGGGGGCCGGGGAGCTGTTTTTT
15,TRBJ2-1,.,.,TRBV7-7,CASSLGSTGYNEQFF,TGTGCTAGCAGCTTAGGCAGTACAGGCTACAATGAGCAGTTCTTC
17,TRBJ1-3,.,few,TRBV4-1,CASSHSFTGLSGNTIYF,TGCGCCAGCAGCCACTCGTTCACGGGACTGTCCGGAAACACCATATATTTT
15,TRBJ2-3,.,few,TRBV6-1,CASSTNRGAKDTQYF,TGTGCCAGCAGTACCAACCGGGGGGCCAAGGATACGCAGTATTTT
17,TRBJ2-4,.,.,TRBV2,CASSEGHGILAKNIQYF,TGTGCCAGCAGTGAGGGACACGGGATTCTAGCCAAAAACATTCAGTACTTC
12,TRBJ2-1,.,.,TRBV29-1,CSVAWGANEQFF,TGCAGCGTTGCTTGGGGCGCGAATGAGCAGTTCTTC
13,TRBJ1-1,.,.,TRBV12-3/TRBV12-4,CASSSTTGSGAFF,TGTGCCAGCAGTTCAACGACAGGATCGGGAGCTTTCTTT
15,TRBJ1-3,.,.,TRBV7-2,CASSLGPSLGNTIYF,TGTGCCAGCAGCTTAGGTCCGTCTCTTGGAAACACCATATATTTT
13,TRBJ2-7,.,.,TRBV12-3/TRBV12-4,CATSRDPLLWQYF,TGTGCCACATCCCGGGACCCACTTCTGTGGCAGTACTTC
15,TRBJ2-7,.,.,TRBV4-1,CASSHPGTESYEQYF,TGCGCCAGCAGCCATCCCGGGACCGAATCCTACGAGCAGTACTTC
12,TRBJ1-1,.,many,TRBV7-2,CASRFGGTEAFF,TGTGCCAGTAGATTTGGAGGCACTGAAGCTTTCTTT
16,TRBJ2-1,TRBD2,.,TRBV11-2,CASSLELGLAGNEQFF,TGTGCCAGCAGCTTAGAACTGGGACTAGCGGGGAATGAGCAGTTCTTC
17,TRBJ2-2,.,few,TRBV12-3/TRBV12-4,CASWGAIQRGYTGELFF,TGTGCCAGCTGGGGGGCCATCCAACGGGGTTACACCGGGGAGCTGTTTTTT
16,TRBJ2-1,.,few,TRBV27,CASSLSGVYSYNEQFF,TGTGCCAGCAGTTTATCAGGGGTCTACTCCTACAATGAGCAGTTCTTC
13,TRBJ1-1,.,.,TRBV9,CASSHGETTEAFF,TGTGCCAGCTCCCACGGAGAGACCACTGAAGCTTTCTTT
16,TRBJ2-1,TRBD1,.,TRBV5-4,CASGSGRDREYHEQFF,TGTGCCAGCGGCTCTGGCCGGGACAGGGAGTATCATGAGCAGTTCTTC
15,TRBJ1-5,.,few,TRBV6-5,CASSYRQDSNQPQHF,TGTGCCAGCAGTTACAGACAGGATAGCAATCAGCCCCAGCATTTT
15,TRBJ2-5,TRBD2,.,TRBV7-6,CASSFRAGRQETQYF,TGTGCCAGCAGCTTCCGAGCGGGACGCCAAGAGACCCAGTACTTC
14,TRBJ2-7,.,few,TRBV12-3/TRBV12-4,CASRPFLNTYEQYF,TGTGCCAGCAGGCCATTCCTAAATACCTACGAGCAGTACTTC
16,TRBJ2-3,.,.,TRBV20-1,CSARDRGTTSTDTQYF,TGCAGTGCTAGAGATAGAGGGACAACTAGCACAGATACGCAGTATTTT
17,TRBJ2-5,TRBD2,few,TRBV6-5,CASSYLAGGAVTETQYF,TGTGCCAGCAGTTACCTAGCGGGGGGGGCCGTTACGGAGACCCAGTACTTC
12,TRBJ2-1,.,many,TRBV7-6,CASSPRTDEQFF,TGTGCCAGCAGTCCACGGACTGACGAGCAGTTCTTC
16,TRBJ2-3,TRBD1,.,TRBV24-1,CATAPGQGRTTDTQYF,TGTGCCACCGCGCCGGGACAGGGCAGAACCACAGATACGCAGTATTTT
17,TRBJ2-7,.,few,TRBV27,CASSPTTRIQSSYEQYF,TGTGCCAGCAGCCCTACGACCCGGATCCAGTCCTCCTACGAGCAGTACTTC
13,TRBJ1-4,.,few,TRBV7-9,CASSLENSEKLFF,TGTGCCAGCAGCTTAGAAAACAGTGAAAAACTGTTTTTT